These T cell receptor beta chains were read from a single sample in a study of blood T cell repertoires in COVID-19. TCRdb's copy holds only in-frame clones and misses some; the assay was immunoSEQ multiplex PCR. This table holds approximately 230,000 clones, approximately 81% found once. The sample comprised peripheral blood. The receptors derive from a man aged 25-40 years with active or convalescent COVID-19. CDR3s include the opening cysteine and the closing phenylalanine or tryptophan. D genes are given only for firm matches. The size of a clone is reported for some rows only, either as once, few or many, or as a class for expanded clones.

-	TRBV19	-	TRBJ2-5	CASSIPGVGTQYF	TGTGCCAGTAGTATACCGGGGGTGGGGACCCAGTACTTC
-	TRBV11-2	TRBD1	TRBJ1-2	CASSLEGTAYATGYTF	TGTGCCAGCAGCTTAGAAGGGACAGCCTACGCTACCGGCTACACCTTC
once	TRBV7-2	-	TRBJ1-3	CASSLGYSGNTIYF	TGTGCCAGCAGCTTAGGCTACTCTGGAAACACCATATATTTT
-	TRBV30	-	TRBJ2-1	CAWNRVHEQFF	TGTGCCTGGAACAGGGTACATGAGCAGTTCTTC
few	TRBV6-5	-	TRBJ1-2	CATDSHYGYTF	TGTGCCACCGACAGCCACTATGGCTACACCTTC
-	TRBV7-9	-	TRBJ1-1	CASSRPELGAGAFF	TGTGCCAGCAGCCGACCAGAGTTAGGGGCTGGCGCTTTCTTT
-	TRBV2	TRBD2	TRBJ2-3	CASSAPGGEGTQYF	TGTGCCAGCAGTGCCCCGGGGGGGGAGGGTACGCAGTATTTT
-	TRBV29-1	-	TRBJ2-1	CSVLANYEQFF	TGCAGCGTCCTAGCAAACTATGAGCAGTTCTTC
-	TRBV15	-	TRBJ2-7	CATGAGFAYEQYF	TGTGCCACCGGGGCAGGCTTTGCCTACGAGCAGTACTTC
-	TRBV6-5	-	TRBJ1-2	CASSYSGRVDGYTF	TGTGCCAGCAGTTACTCGGGCAGGGTAGATGGCTACACCTTC
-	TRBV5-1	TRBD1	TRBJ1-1	CASSFGKGAVGNTEAFF	TGCGCCAGCAGCTTTGGGAAGGGGGCGGTCGGGAACACTGAAGCTTTCTTT
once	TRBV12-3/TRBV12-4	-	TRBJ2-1	CASGGPVEQFF	TGTGCCAGCGGAGGGCCCGTTGAGCAGTTCTTC
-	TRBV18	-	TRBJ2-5	CASSPGQQETQYF	TGTGCCAGCTCCCCCGGACAGCAAGAGACCCAGTACTTC
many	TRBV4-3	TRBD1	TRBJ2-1	CASSQGAGTGLNEQFF	TGCGCCAGCAGCCAAGGGGCCGGGACAGGGTTGAATGAGCAGTTCTTC
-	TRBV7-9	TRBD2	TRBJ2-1	CASRQYTSGGYGANEQFF	TGTGCCAGCAGACAATACACTAGCGGGGGGTACGGTGCCAATGAGCAGTTCTTC
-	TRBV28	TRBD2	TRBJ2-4	CASSLLVGGSKGTIQYF	TGTGCCAGCAGTTTATTGGTTGGCGGGAGTAAGGGGACCATTCAGTACTTC
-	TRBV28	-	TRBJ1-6	CASSFPGDIRALHF	TGTGCCAGCAGTTTCCCCGGGGACATTAGGGCCCTCCACTTT
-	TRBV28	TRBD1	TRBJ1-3	CASLHPTGTSGNTIYF	TGTGCCAGCCTTCACCCGACAGGGACCTCTGGAAACACCATATATTTT
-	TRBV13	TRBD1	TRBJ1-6	CASSRTGDQNSPLHF	TGTGCCAGCAGCCGGACAGGGGATCAGAATTCACCCCTCCACTTT
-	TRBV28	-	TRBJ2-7	CASSVQGSGYEQYF	TGTGCCAGCAGTGTGCAGGGGAGCGGCTACGAGCAGTACTTC
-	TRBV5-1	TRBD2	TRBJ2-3	CASSLGLAGGVGTDTQYF	TGCGCCAGCAGCTTGGGACTAGCGGGAGGTGTGGGCACAGATACGCAGTATTTT
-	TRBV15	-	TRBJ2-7	CATSRDGPLDEQYF	TGTGCCACCAGCAGAGATGGCCCCCTGGACGAGCAGTACTTC
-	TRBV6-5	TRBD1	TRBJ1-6	CASSYLDRADNSPLHF	TGTGCCAGCAGTTACCTGGACAGGGCGGATAATTCACCCCTCCACTTT
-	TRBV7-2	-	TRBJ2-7	CASSLELGSSYEQYF	TGTGCCAGCAGCTTAGAGCTGGGGAGCTCCTACGAGCAGTACTTC
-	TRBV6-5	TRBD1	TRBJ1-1	CASSYGDRGHTEAFF	TGTGCCAGCAGTTACGGGGACAGGGGGCACACTGAAGCTTTCTTT
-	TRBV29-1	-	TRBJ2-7	CSAWTVPYEQYF	TGCAGCGCTTGGACAGTCCCCTACGAGCAGTACTTC
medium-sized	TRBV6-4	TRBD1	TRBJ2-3	CASSDTGGADTQYF	TGTGCCAGCAGTGACACAGGGGGCGCAGATACGCAGTATTTT
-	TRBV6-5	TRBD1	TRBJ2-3	CASSGTGPTDTQYF	TGTGCCAGCAGCGGGACAGGACCCACAGATACGCAGTATTTT
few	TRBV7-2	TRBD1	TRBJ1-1	CASSPTRGQGAEAFF	TGTGCCAGCAGCCCTACCCGGGGACAGGGGGCTGAAGCTTTCTTT
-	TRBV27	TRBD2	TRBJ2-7	CASSLGGGFYEQYF	TGTGCCAGCAGTTTGGGGGGAGGGTTCTACGAGCAGTACTTC
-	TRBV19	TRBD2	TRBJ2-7	CASSISGSPYEQYF	TGTGCCAGTAGTATTAGCGGGAGTCCCTACGAGCAGTACTTC
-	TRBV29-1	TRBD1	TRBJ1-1	CSVPGQGNTEAFF	TGCAGCGTTCCGGGACAGGGGAACACTGAAGCTTTCTTT
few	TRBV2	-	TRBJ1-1	CASSQTPIEAFF	TGTGCCAGCAGCCAAACACCCATTGAAGCTTTCTTT
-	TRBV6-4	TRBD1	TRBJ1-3	CASSETRQGDTIYF	TGTGCCAGCAGTGAGACCCGACAGGGGGACACCATATATTTT
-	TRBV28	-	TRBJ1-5	CASSLAGLEPQHF	TGTGCCAGCAGTTTGGCGGGATTGGAGCCCCAGCATTTT
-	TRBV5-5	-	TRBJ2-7	CASSLTVTYEQYF	TGTGCCAGCAGCCTGACTGTCACCTACGAGCAGTACTTC
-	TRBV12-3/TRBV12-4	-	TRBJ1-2	CATMGALGYGYTF	TGTGCCACCATGGGCGCCTTAGGCTATGGCTACACCTTC
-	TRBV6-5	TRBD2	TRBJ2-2	CASKYELAGARELFF	TGTGCCAGCAAATACGAACTAGCGGGAGCCCGGGAGCTGTTTTTT
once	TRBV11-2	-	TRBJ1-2	CASSVTGSPGYTF	TGTGCCAGCAGCGTGACAGGTAGTCCTGGCTACACCTTC
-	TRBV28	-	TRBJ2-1	CASSFLAGQFF	TGTGCCAGCAGTTTCCTCGCCGGGCAGTTCTTC
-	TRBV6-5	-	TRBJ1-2	CASSYGPYGYTF	TGTGCCAGCAGTTACGGGCCCTATGGCTACACCTTC
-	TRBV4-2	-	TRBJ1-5	CASSQRLSEPQHF	TGTGCCAGCAGCCAAAGACTTTCCGAGCCCCAGCATTTT
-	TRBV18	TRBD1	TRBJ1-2	CASSPGTGGVIGYTF	TGTGCCAGCTCACCGGGTACAGGGGGCGTAATCGGCTACACCTTC
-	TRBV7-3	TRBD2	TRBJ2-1	CASSLSSGRAMDEQFF	TGTGCCAGCAGCTTATCGAGCGGGAGGGCCATGGATGAGCAGTTCTTC
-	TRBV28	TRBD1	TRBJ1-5	CASRQGAQPQHF	TGTGCCAGTCGACAGGGGGCGCAGCCCCAGCATTTT
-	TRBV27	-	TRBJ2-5	CASSLSWGVSETQYF	TGTGCCAGCAGTTTATCGTGGGGAGTTTCGGAGACCCAGTACTTC
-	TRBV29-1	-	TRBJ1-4	CSAQGTANEKLFF	TGCAGCGCGCAGGGGACGGCTAATGAAAAACTGTTTTTT
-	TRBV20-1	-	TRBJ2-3	CSPNSPDTQYF	TGCAGTCCGAACTCCCCGGATACGCAGTATTTT